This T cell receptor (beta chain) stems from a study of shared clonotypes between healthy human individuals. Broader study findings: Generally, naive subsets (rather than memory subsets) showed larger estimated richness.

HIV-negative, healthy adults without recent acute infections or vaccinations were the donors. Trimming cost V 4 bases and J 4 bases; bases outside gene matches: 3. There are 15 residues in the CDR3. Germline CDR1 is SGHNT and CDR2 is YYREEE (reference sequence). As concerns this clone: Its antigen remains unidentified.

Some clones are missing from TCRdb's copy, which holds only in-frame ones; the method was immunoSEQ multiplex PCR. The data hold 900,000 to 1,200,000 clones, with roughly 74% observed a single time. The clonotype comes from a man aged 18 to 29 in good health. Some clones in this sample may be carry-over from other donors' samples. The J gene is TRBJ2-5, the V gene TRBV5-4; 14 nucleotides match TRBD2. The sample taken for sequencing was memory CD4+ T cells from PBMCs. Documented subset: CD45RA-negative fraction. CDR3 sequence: CASSQTSGRGETQYF. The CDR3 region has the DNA TGTGCCAGCAGCCAGACTAGCGGGAGGGGAGAGACCCAGTACTTC.